This TCR beta chain was identified in a study of blood T cell repertoires in COVID-19. Study-wide context: Samples representing acute and convalescent COVID-19 were sourced from the United States, Italy and Spain.

The CDR3 spans 12 residues. V was cut by 8 bases and J by 4 bases, with 8 bases left in between. Germline lookup yields CDR1 MNHEY and CDR2 SMNVEV (reference sequence). TCRdb's copy holds only in-frame clones and misses some; the assay was immunoSEQ multiplex PCR. In the table there are roughly 290,000 clones, approximately 91% of which are singletons. The chain is built from TRBV27 and TRBJ1-4; D gene unclear. This TCR was sampled from a woman aged 55-69 years with acute or convalescent COVID-19. The sequencing sample was made of peripheral blood. The CDR3 protein is CASGGNNEKLFF. The CDR3 coding sequence is TGTGCCAGCGGAGGAAATAATGAAAAACTGTTTTTT.